Listed below are T cell receptor beta chains from one sample, sequenced in a study of neurological immune-mediated disorders. TCRdb reprocessed the 5' RACE reads via MiXCR and lists one record per CDR3 protein. The sample carries some 89,000 distinct CDR3 sequences, roughly 4.5% recorded once. The sequenced sample consisted of PBMCs. The receptors derive from a woman in her sixties with multiple sclerosis. Both conserved end residues are trimmed from each CDR3.

j_call cdr3_length v_call cdr3_aa
TRBJ1-3 12 TRBV5-1 ASSPGTAGNTIY
TRBJ2-6 13 TRBV12-5 ASGWGISGANVLT
TRBJ2-7 12 TRBV12-3/TRBV12-4 ASSLEQGRYEQY
TRBJ2-5 12 TRBV12-3/TRBV12-4 ASRVTGVQETQY
TRBJ2-7 10 TRBV7-2 ASRQGVYEQY
TRBJ1-1 12 TRBV5-1 ASSRDGGGAEAF
TRBJ2-1 14 TRBV7-6 ASSLGQATLNNEQF
TRBJ2-7 10 TRBV20-1 SARGRGYEQY
TRBJ2-1 9 TRBV12-3/TRBV12-4 ASSQAAAPV
TRBJ2-7 14 TRBV5-1 ASSPRTTGGSYEQY
TRBJ2-1 13 TRBV28 ASSSGVSSYNEQF
TRBJ2-6 13 TRBV12-3/TRBV12-4 ASSLVTGGVNVLT
TRBJ2-7 13 TRBV28 ASSGPFGGSYEQY
TRBJ2-5 14 TRBV28 ASSPRLAGGRETQY
TRBJ2-2 14 TRBV20-1 SAKTARSLNTGELF
TRBJ2-2 14 TRBV4-2 ASSQVPGGGTGELF
TRBJ2-3 13 TRBV5-1 ASSLDVRQADTQY
TRBJ2-5 11 TRBV11-3 ASSFDRGKTQY
TRBJ2-1 12 TRBV6-5 ASSRQGLANEQF
TRBJ2-2 14 TRBV3-1 ASSDRGLEGTGELF
TRBJ2-1 13 TRBV7-6 ASSLSQGRNNEQF
TRBJ2-7 13 TRBV7-8 ASTRVQGQSYEQY
TRBJ2-3 10 TRBV6-6 ASSTPTDTQY
TRBJ1-6 9 TRBV7-8 ASSQVGPLH
TRBJ2-5 10 TRBV7-2 ASSPPVETQY
TRBJ2-7 14 TRBV5-1 ASSPTGALQPYEQY
TRBJ1-6 10 TRBV6-1 ASRVQISPLH
TRBJ2-2 11 TRBV2 ANRGRVPGELF
TRBJ1-6 13 TRBV6-5 ASSYSTGGESPLH
TRBJ1-3 15 TRBV5-1 ASSLGPGTGFGNTIY
TRBJ2-3 15 TRBV5-1 ASSLPSGGLSTDTQY
TRBJ1-2 11 TRBV3-1 ASSQRNDYGYT
TRBJ1-1 12 TRBV9 ASSPRTPGTEAF
TRBJ2-7 12 TRBV30 AWSVMGRGYEQY
TRBJ1-2 16 TRBV28 ASSLPGGRGGTNYGYT
TRBJ2-7 11 TRBV3-1 ASSFWGSGEQY
TRBJ2-1 14 TRBV15 ATSRVSGGDYNEQF
TRBJ1-5 11 TRBV30 AWSLAAQQPQH
TRBJ1-4 14 TRBV6-6 ASSPPGGQGSGKLF
TRBJ2-3 15 TRBV2 ASSLRASGGATDTQY
TRBJ2-7 15 TRBV21-1 ASSRPILTGITYEQY
TRBJ1-1 12 TRBV20-1 SARGGNFGYEAF
TRBJ1-1 13 TRBV7-6 ASSQTSGGSTEAF